The table lists the clone carrying this T cell receptor beta chain with many counts. Antigen: not known. This sample stems from a study of T cell repertoires in cytomegalovirus infection. Study results and caveats: The response measured ex vivo was dominated by TCR beta clonotypes (HLA-C-restricted and CMV-specific). The cumulative frequency of public TCR beta families identified carriers of CMV plus the relevant HLA.

Looked up from germline, CDR1 is SGHVS and CDR2 is FQNEAQ. The CDR3 length is 17 residues. After removal of 1 base from V and 5 bases from J, the junction contained 9 bases not matched to a gene. TCRdb ran MiXCR on the reads and lists one entry per CDR3 protein. The repertoire holds approximately 110,000 distinct CDR3 sequences, with 25% to 35% as singletons. J is TRBJ2-4 and V is TRBV7-8; 9 bases are shared with TRBD2. This TCR came from a human donor in good health (CMV status not recorded). Some clones in this sample may be carry-over from other donors' samples. This sample comprised CD8+ T cells from cultured PBMCs, obtained from culture after CMV antigen stimulation. DNA of the CDR3: TGTGCCAGCAGCTTAGTGGCGGGGGGGCCCCTCGAAAACATTCAGTACTTC. This sequence encodes CASSLVAGGPLENIQYF.